These T cell receptor beta chains were read from a single sample in a study of blood T cells in healthy people across ages. Each CDR3 protein gets one entry after TCRdb re-called the 5' RACE reads with MiXCR. The sample comprises just over 1 million distinct CDR3 sequences, less than 50% of which are singletons, and 18% rests with the top ten. Sequencing used blood. The receptors derive from a woman in her sixties in good health. Both conserved end residues are part of each CDR3. The D gene is left open where the match is weak. Size values are once, few and many counts, or a class for expanded clones, and some rows have none.

clone_size d_call j_call v_call cdr3_nt cdr3_aa
. TRBD1 TRBJ1-1 TRBV11-2 TGTGCCAGCAGCCACCAGACAGGGGGCTCCGCTGAAGCTTTCTTT CASSHQTGGSAEAFF
many TRBD2 TRBJ2-7 TRBV7-9 TGTGCCAGCAGCCCTCGGACTAGCGTATACGAGCAGTACTTC CASSPRTSVYEQYF
many TRBD1 TRBJ2-7 TRBV3-1 TGTGCCAGCAGCCAAGGACAGGGGACCTACGAGCAGTACTTC CASSQGQGTYEQYF
few . TRBJ1-1 TRBV27 TGTGCCAGCAGTCCCACCAGAGGCACTGAAGCTTTCTTT CASSPTRGTEAFF
. TRBD1 TRBJ2-4 TRBV5-6 TGTGCCAGCAGTTTTTCCGGACAGGGGGCTTTCAACATTCAGTACTTC CASSFSGQGAFNIQYF
few TRBD2 TRBJ2-7 TRBV27 TGTGCCAGCAGTCCCCGGACTAGCGGGGGCGGCGAGCAGTACTTC CASSPRTSGGGEQYF
. . TRBJ2-3 TRBV13 TGTGCCAACAGCTCTGCGGCTAGCGGCACAGATACGCAGTATTTT CANSSAASGTDTQYF
once . TRBJ1-6 TRBV25-1 TGTGCCAGCAGTCCCAGTCTGAGCTCCTATAATTCACCCCTCCACTTT CASSPSLSSYNSPLHF
few . TRBJ2-4 TRBV29-1 TGCAGCGTTGAAGAAATTGGACGGGATGACAAAAACATTCAGTACTTC CSVEEIGRDDKNIQYF
. TRBD1 TRBJ2-7 TRBV29-1 TGCAGCGTCCGACAGGGGAGCTCCTACGAGCAGTACTTC CSVRQGSSYEQYF
few . TRBJ2-7 TRBV29-1 TGCAGCGTTATCGTAGTAGAGCAGTACTTC CSVIVVEQYF
. . TRBJ2-5 TRBV11-3 TGTGCCAGCAGCTTTAGGGGCCCTGGGCGTCAAGAGACCCAGTACTTC CASSFRGPGRQETQYF
. . TRBJ1-4 TRBV12-3/TRBV12-4 TGTGCCAGCAGTCGACATGCAACTAAGGAAAAACTGTTTTTT CASSRHATKEKLFF
few . TRBJ1-2 TRBV5-1 TGCGCCAGCAGCTTGGAATCAGGGAACCCCTATGGCTACACCTTC CASSLESGNPYGYTF
many TRBD1 TRBJ2-7 TRBV24-1 TGTGCCACCAGTGATATCAGGACAGGGAAGGAGTACGAGCAGTACTTC CATSDIRTGKEYEQYF
. TRBD2 TRBJ2-3 TRBV24-1 TGTGCCACCAGTGATTTGGCTAGCGGGGAGGGAAGCACAGATACGCAGTATTTT CATSDLASGEGSTDTQYF
. TRBD2 TRBJ2-7 TRBV10-3 TGTGCCATCAGTGAAGGCCTAGCGGGGGCCTCCTACGAGCAGTACTTC CAISEGLAGASYEQYF
few TRBD1 TRBJ2-7 TRBV27 TGTGCCACCAGACTCGGGACAGGGGAAAATCTACGCGAGCAGTACTTC CATRLGTGENLREQYF
. TRBD2 TRBJ2-7 TRBV5-1 TGCGCCAGCAGTACTAGCGGGAGCCTTGACGAGCAGTACTTC CASSTSGSLDEQYF
. TRBD2 TRBJ2-2 TRBV6-5 TGTGCCAGCAGTTACGGGACTAGCGGGCCCACCGGGGAGCTGTTTTTT CASSYGTSGPTGELFF
. TRBD1 TRBJ1-1 TRBV10-3 TGTGCCATCCGAGAGAACAGGGGGCGGACTGAAGCTTTCTTT CAIRENRGRTEAFF
few TRBD2 TRBJ2-7 TRBV3-1 TGTGCCAGCAGCCCGCCCGGGACTAGCGGGAGAATCGGGACCTACGAGCAGTACTTC CASSPPGTSGRIGTYEQYF
few . TRBJ2-1 TRBV12-3/TRBV12-4 TGTGCCAGCAGTTTAGGCAGGGCCTACAATGAGCAGTTCTTC CASSLGRAYNEQFF
few . TRBJ2-7 TRBV6-6 TGTGCCAGCAGTTACTCCCAGGAGACGTCCTACGAGCAGTACTTC CASSYSQETSYEQYF
. TRBD1 TRBJ1-4 TRBV4-1 TGCGCCAGCAGCAAAGGGGACAGGGTGGTTGAAAAACTGCTTTTT CASSKGDRVVEKLLF
. TRBD1 TRBJ2-7 TRBV7-9 TGTGCCAGCAGCCACCTGGGACAGGGCTCCTACGAGCAGTACTTC CASSHLGQGSYEQYF
. . TRBJ2-5 TRBV7-8 TGTGCCAGCAGCCCCTGGACACCAACACAAGAGACCCAGTACTTC CASSPWTPTQETQYF
. . TRBJ2-7 TRBV7-8 TGTGCCAGCAGCCCCACATGGGACGGCCACGAGCAGTACTTC CASSPTWDGHEQYF
few . TRBJ2-1 TRBV4-2 TGTGCCAGCAGCCAACAACACCCGGCGGGGCGGGAAGTGTTCTTC CASSQQHPAGREVFF
. . TRBJ2-7 TRBV7-9 TGTGCCAGCAGCTCCTCAGGCGCCAATTACGAGCAGTACTTC CASSSSGANYEQYF
. TRBD1 TRBJ2-1 TRBV5-1 TGCGCCTGCAGCTACGGGGACAGGGTGATGGATGAGCAGTTCTTC CACSYGDRVMDEQFF
few . TRBJ2-3 TRBV11-1 TGTGCCAGCATCCATCGAGATTCGGATACGCAGTATTTT CASIHRDSDTQYF
. . TRBJ1-2 TRBV27 TGTGCCAGCAGCATTAATGGGCGGTATGGCTACACCTTC CASSINGRYGYTF
. TRBD1 TRBJ2-1 TRBV18 TGTGCCAGCTCAACCGGGACAGGGACCTACAATGAGCAGTTCTTC CASSTGTGTYNEQFF
few TRBD1 TRBJ1-5 TRBV14 TGTGCCAGCAGCCAATCGGGACAGGGGAGCAATCAGCCCCAGCATTTT CASSQSGQGSNQPQHF
few . TRBJ2-5 TRBV4-1 TGCGCCAGCAGCACCCAGAGGTTTGAGACCCAGTACTTC CASSTQRFETQYF